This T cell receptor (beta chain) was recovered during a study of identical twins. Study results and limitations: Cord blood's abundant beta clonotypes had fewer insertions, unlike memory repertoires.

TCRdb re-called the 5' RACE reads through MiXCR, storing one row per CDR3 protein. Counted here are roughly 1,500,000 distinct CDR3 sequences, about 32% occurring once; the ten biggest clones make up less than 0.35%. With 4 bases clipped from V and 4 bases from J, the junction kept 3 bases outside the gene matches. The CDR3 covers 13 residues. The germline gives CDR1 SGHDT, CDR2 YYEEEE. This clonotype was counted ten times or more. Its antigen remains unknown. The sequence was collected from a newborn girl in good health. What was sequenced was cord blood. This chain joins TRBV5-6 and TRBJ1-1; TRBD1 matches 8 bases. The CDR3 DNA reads TGTGCCAGCAGCAGCGGACAGGGCACTGAAGCTTTCTTT. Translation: CASSSGQGTEAFF.